Listed below are T cell receptor beta chains from one sample, sequenced in a study of shared clonotypes between healthy human individuals. Repertoires were generated with immunoSEQ multiplex PCR, while TCRdb's copy carries only in-frame clones and drops some. The table has 1.5 million to 1.9 million clones, 95% to 99% seen once. Sequenced input: naive CD4+ T cells sorted from blood. These receptors came from a man aged 25-45 years in good health. Each CDR3 is given with its conserved first and last residue. A D gene is named only where the DNA matches it firmly. Only some rows state a clone size, as once, few, many or a class for expanded clones.

j_call clone_size v_call d_call cdr3_aa cdr3_nt
TRBJ2-3 - TRBV20-1 - CSAREDDQYF TGCAGTGCTAGGGAGGACGATCAGTATTTT
TRBJ2-5 - TRBV4-1 TRBD2 CASSQEPLAGGRRTQYF TGCGCCAGCAGCCAAGAACCCCTAGCGGGAGGTAGAAGGACCCAGTACTTC
TRBJ2-3 - TRBV2 TRBD1 CASFRGQGSTDTQYF TGTGCCAGCTTTCGGGGACAGGGGAGCACAGATACGCAGTATTTT
TRBJ2-1 once TRBV23-1 - CASRPWQGIHEQFF TGCGCCAGCAGACCTTGGCAGGGGATCCATGAGCAGTTCTTC
TRBJ2-7 - TRBV9 TRBD1 CASSPTWDRGYEQYF TGTGCCAGCAGCCCAACTTGGGACAGGGGATACGAGCAGTACTTC
TRBJ2-1 once TRBV4-3 - CASSQGIFRGSVSYNEQFF TGCGCCAGCAGCCAGGGAATATTTAGAGGGTCGGTCTCCTACAATGAGCAGTTCTTC
TRBJ2-7 - TRBV1 - CTSNGGGSYEQYF TGCACCAGCAATGGGGGGGGTTCCTACGAGCAGTACTTC
TRBJ1-1 - TRBV29-1 TRBD1 CSVSDRGPTTEAFF TGCAGCGTTTCGGACAGGGGCCCTACCACTGAAGCTTTCTTT
TRBJ2-1 - TRBV6-6 TRBD1 CASRQGAGNEQFF TGTGCCAGCAGACAGGGGGCTGGCAATGAGCAGTTCTTC
TRBJ2-1 - TRBV14 TRBD2 CASSPLAGTGNEQFF TGTGCCAGCAGCCCACTAGCGGGAACGGGGAATGAGCAGTTCTTC
TRBJ2-7 - TRBV18 TRBD1 CASSPQGQGSSYEQYF TGTGCCAGCTCACCTCAAGGACAGGGAAGCTCCTACGAGCAGTACTTC
TRBJ2-5 - TRBV2 - CASRYIRDQLETQYF TGTGCCAGCAGATATATCAGGGACCAACTGGAGACCCAGTACTTC
TRBJ2-7 - TRBV19 - CASSYRDDEQYF TGTGCCAGTAGTTATAGGGACGACGAGCAGTACTTC
TRBJ1-2 - TRBV7-2 TRBD1 CASSARDRDNYGYTF TGTGCCAGCAGCGCCCGGGACAGGGACAACTATGGCTACACCTTC
TRBJ2-1 - TRBV15 - CATSRSEGDYSYNEQFF TGTGCCACCAGCAGATCCGAGGGAGATTATTCCTACAATGAGCAGTTCTTC
TRBJ1-4 once TRBV5-4 - CASSPIGGANEKLFF TGTGCCAGCAGCCCTATCGGGGGTGCTAATGAAAAACTGTTTTTT
TRBJ2-2 - TRBV19 TRBD2 CASSPGLAGGSGELFF TGTGCCAGTAGCCCCGGACTAGCGGGAGGGTCCGGGGAGCTGTTTTTT
TRBJ2-7 - TRBV7-9 TRBD1 CASGFSGGNEQYF TGTGCCAGCGGATTCTCAGGGGGCAACGAGCAGTACTTC
TRBJ2-5 - TRBV29-1 - CSVAVQETQYF TGCAGCGTTGCAGTCCAAGAGACCCAGTACTTC